This TCR beta chain came from a study of a mutant IDH1 vaccine in newly diagnosed glioma. Study in general: The study started vaccination 4-6 weeks after radiotherapy alone, or with temozolomide cycles. Prior therapy was radiotherapy, temozolomide, or both; most received both. Study-level points and caveats: Immune responses induced by the vaccine were seen in roughly 93% of patients, spanning multiple MHC alleles.

Profiling relied on immunoSEQ multiplex PCR, and the TCRdb table lists in-frame clones only, not all of them. The sample holds tens of thousands of clones, 70% to 85% seen once. Time point: week 11, during vaccination. Mutant IDH1 20-mer peptide, at 300 ug, made up each vaccine dose, with topical imiquimod. As for this clone: The target antigen is unknown.

This TCR came from a woman in her forties or fifties with glioma. The sequenced sample was PBMCs, obtained from a glioma patient whose treatment included an IDH1 peptide vaccine.

CDR3 sequence (DNA): TGTGCCAGCAGCCTCGGCACTGAAGCTTTCTTT. This sequence encodes CASSLGTEAFF. This chain connects TRBV6-5 to TRBJ1-1; D is unresolved. Germline V gives CDR1 MNHEY, CDR2 SVGAGI. V lost 6 bases, J lost 4 bases, and 6 bases lay in between. This CDR3 has 11 residues.